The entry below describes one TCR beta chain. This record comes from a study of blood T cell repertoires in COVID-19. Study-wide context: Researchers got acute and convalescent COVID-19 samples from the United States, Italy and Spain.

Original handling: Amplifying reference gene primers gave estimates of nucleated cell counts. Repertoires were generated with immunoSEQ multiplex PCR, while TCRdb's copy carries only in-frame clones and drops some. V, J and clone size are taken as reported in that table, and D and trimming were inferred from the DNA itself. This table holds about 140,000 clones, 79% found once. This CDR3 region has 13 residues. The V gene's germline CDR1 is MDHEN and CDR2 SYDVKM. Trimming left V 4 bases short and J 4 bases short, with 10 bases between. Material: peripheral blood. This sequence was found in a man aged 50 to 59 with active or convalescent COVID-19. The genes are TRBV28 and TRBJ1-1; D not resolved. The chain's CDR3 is CASSSPPGTEAFF. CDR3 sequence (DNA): TGTGCCAGCAGTTCTCCCCCGGGCACTGAAGCTTTCTTT. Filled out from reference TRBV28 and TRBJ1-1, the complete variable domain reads DVKVTQSSRYLVKRTGEKVFLECVQDMDHENMFWYRQDPGLGLRLIYFSYDVKMKEKGDIPEGYSVSREKKERFSLILESASTNQTSMYLCASSSPPGTEAFFGQGTRLTVV.